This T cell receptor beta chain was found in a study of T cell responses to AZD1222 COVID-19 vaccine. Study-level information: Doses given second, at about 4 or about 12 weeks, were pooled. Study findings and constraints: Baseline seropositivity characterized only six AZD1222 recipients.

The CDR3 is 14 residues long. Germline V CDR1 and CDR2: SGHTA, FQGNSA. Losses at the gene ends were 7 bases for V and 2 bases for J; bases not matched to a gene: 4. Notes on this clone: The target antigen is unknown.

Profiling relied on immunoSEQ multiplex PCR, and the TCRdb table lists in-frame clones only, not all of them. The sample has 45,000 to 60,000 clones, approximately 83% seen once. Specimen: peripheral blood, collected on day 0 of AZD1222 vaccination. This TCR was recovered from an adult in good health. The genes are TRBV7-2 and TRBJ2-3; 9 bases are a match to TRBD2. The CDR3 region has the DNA TGTGCCAGCACCCAGGGACTAGCCACAGATACGCAGTATTTT. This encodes CASTQGLATDTQYF.